The 12 T cell receptor beta chains below were found in one sample sequenced in a study of cytomegalovirus exposure and HLA in healthy donors. With 60 Vbeta and 13 Jbeta primers, the PCR was carried out. Repertoires were generated with immunoSEQ multiplex PCR, while TCRdb's copy carries only in-frame clones and drops some. This table holds fewer than 200,000 clones, roughly nine tenths found once. The source material was PBMCs. These TCRs come from a girl under three years old in good health and CMV-seronegative.

This clone occurred once. J is TRBJ2-1 and V is TRBV4-3, with 11 bases matching TRBD2. The V gene's germline CDR1 is LGHNA and CDR2 YSLEER. The V and J ends lost 0 bases and 10 bases, in that order; junction bases with no gene match: 5. This CDR3 contains 15 residues. CDR3 DNA sequence: TGCGCCAGCAGCCAAGAGGGGACTAGCGGCTACGAGCAGTTCTTC. Translation gives CASSQEGTSGYEQFF.

The J gene is TRBJ1-5, the V gene TRBV6-5; 8 nucleotides align to TRBD1. This CDR3 is built from 13 residues. Germline trimming cut 7 bases from V and 11 bases from J; bases unmatched to any gene: 10. Germline V lookup: CDR1 MNHEY, CDR2 SVGAGI. CDR3 coding DNA: TGTGCCAGCAAGGGCGACAGGGGAGAAGCCCAGCATTTT. Translating it yields CASKGDRGEAQHF.

In this sample, this clone turned up once. The chain uses TRBV27 and TRBJ1-4; perhaps TRBD1 as D (6 bases). Looked up from germline, CDR1 is MNHEY and CDR2 is SMNVEV (reference sequence). V was shortened by 6 bases and J by 7 bases, with 12 bases between the two germline ends. This CDR3 spans 13 amino acids. CDR3 region: CASRDSGVEKLFF. The CDR3 region has the DNA TGTGCCAGCAGGGATTCAGGGGTTGAAAAACTGTTTTTT.

The chain recombines TRBV5-1 with TRBJ2-3, with 7 bases aligning to TRBD1. The CDR3 is made up of 15 amino acids. V gave up 2 bases and J gave up 4 bases; unmatched junction bases: 7. In germline, CDR1 is SGHRS, CDR2 YFSETQ. DNA for the CDR3: TGCGCCAGCAGCTTCGAACAGGGGACGTCAGATACGCAGTATTTT. Translated: CASSFEQGTSDTQYF. Drawing the rest from reference TRBV5-1 and TRBJ2-3, the complete variable domain is KAGVTQTPRYLIKTRGQQVTLSCSPISGHRSVSWYQQTPGQGLQFLFEYFSETQRNKGNFPGRFSGRQFSNSRSEMNVSTLELGDSALYLCASSFEQGTSDTQYFGPGTRLTVL.

This rearrangement joins TRBV7-8 to TRBJ2-1; weak D call: TRBD1 (6 bases). Trimming removed 5 bases from V and 5 bases from J, with 16 bases in between. The CDR3 totals 15 residues. Germline V gives CDR1 SGHVS, CDR2 FQNEAQ. The CDR3 bases are TGTGCCAGCAGCCTCCCGTGGACAGCGAACAATGAGCAGTTCTTC. Translating it yields CASSLPWTANNEQFF.

The chain uses TRBV19 and TRBJ2-5, with D unresolved. The CDR3 has 15 residues. V was pared by 5 bases and J by 5 bases, with 18 bases between. The germline V gene has CDR1 LNHDA and CDR2 SQIVND (reference sequence). The CDR3 DNA reads as TGTGCCAGTAGTGACCAAATAGCATCTGGTGAGACCCAGTACTTC. This gives the protein CASSDQIASGETQYF.

This chain connects TRBV18 to TRBJ2-6, with D tentatively TRBD2 (5 bases). Trimming cost V 3 bases and J 0 bases, with 12 bases left between them. Germline loops: CDR1 KGHSH, CDR2 LQKENI. The CDR3 runs to 17 residues. DNA for the CDR3: TGTGCCAGCTCACCCAGCGGACCCTTCTCTGGGGCCAACGTCCTGACTTTC. The encoded protein is CASSPSGPFSGANVLTF.

V usage is TRBV11-3 and J usage is TRBJ2-2, with 13 nucleotides matching TRBD2. This CDR3 is 16 amino acids long. CDR1 is SGHNT and CDR2 is YENEEA in the germline V gene. With V trimmed by 5 bases and J by 5 bases, 5 bases remained unmatched. The CDR3 coding sequence is TGTGCCAGCAGCAGCGGGACTAGCGGGACTACCGGGGAGCTGTTTTTT. Residues: CASSSGTSGTTGELFF.

V is TRBV4-1 and J is TRBJ2-6, with 7 bases identical to TRBD2. This CDR3 spans 19 amino acids. V lost 4 bases, J lost 2 bases, and 14 bases stayed unmatched. Germline CDR1 is MGHRA and CDR2 is YSYEKL. CDR3 region: CASSPRVIPAGAGANVLTF. DNA for the CDR3: TGCGCCAGCAGCCCTAGAGTGATTCCCGCGGGGGCTGGGGCCAACGTCCTGACTTTC.

The rearrangement links TRBV30 to TRBJ2-1; 8 nucleotides line up with TRBD2. Trimming removed 3 bases from V and 8 bases from J; junction bases left unmatched: 9. Germline V lookup: CDR1 GTSNPN, CDR2 SVGIG (reference sequence). The CDR3 sequence is 14 residues long. Here the CDR3 reads CAWSAGTSNYEQFF. CDR3 bases: TGTGCCTGGAGCGCTGGGACTAGTAACTATGAGCAGTTCTTC.

The chain carries TRBV15 and TRBJ2-7, with D perhaps matching TRBD1 (5 bases). The germline V gene has CDR1 LNHNV and CDR2 YYDKDF (reference sequence). Between the trimmed V and J ends, which lost 1 base and 0 bases, there was a span of 7 bases. CDR3 size: 14 residues. The DNA of the CDR3 is TGTGCCACCAGCAGAGGACAGAACTCCTACGAGCAGTACTTC. Protein: CATSRGQNSYEQYF.

The chain carries TRBV6-5 and TRBJ1-1; D gene unclear. V shed 2 bases and J shed 4 bases, with 8 bases lying between them. Germline lookup yields CDR1 MNHEY and CDR2 SVGAGI. The length of the CDR3 is 13 residues. CDR3 in DNA: TGTGCCAGCAGTTACATAGAGGGCACTGAAGCTTTCTTT. Its protein product is CASSYIEGTEAFF.